The 5 T cell receptor beta chains below come from one sample, sequenced in a study of shared clonotypes between healthy human individuals (dated by TCRdb to 2018 to 2021). The protocol used for the library was the immunoSEQ multiplex PCR assay. TCRdb re-hosts the immuneACCESS table, in-frame sequences only. Its copies lack some clones; in the studies checked, an unresolved V gene accounts for under half of them, and the cause for the rest is not known. A total of approximately 500,000 clones appear in this sample, around 74% of them only once. The ten top clones hold around 13% of the sample. Material: PBMCs. Every receptor here comes from a woman aged 40 to 50 in good health. Some clones in this sample may be carry-over from other donors' samples.

This chain links TRBV5-1 with TRBJ2-2; D unresolved. V lost 2 bases to trimming and J lost 1 base, with 3 bases between them. The CDR3 has 13 amino acids. CDR1 is SGHRS, CDR2 YFSETQ, per germline. The CDR3 region has the DNA TGCGCCAGCAGCTTCGTGAACACCGGGGAGCTGTTTTTT. Residues: CASSFVNTGELFF.

The chain recombines TRBV28 with TRBJ2-1, with 7 bases identical to TRBD2. With 8 bases clipped from V and 5 bases from J, the junction kept 6 bases outside the gene matches. The CDR3 is 13 amino acids. Germline assignment: CDR1 MDHEN and CDR2 SYDVKM. In DNA, the CDR3 is TGTGCCAGCGCATCGGGACTACACAATGAGCAGTTCTTC. Its protein is CASASGLHNEQFF.

CDR3 coding DNA: TGTGCCAGCAGCTTAGATCGGCCCGGGCGGACCCAGTACTTC. Protein product: CASSLDRPGRTQYF. The chain is built from TRBV11-2 and TRBJ2-5, with no clear D. V was cut by 0 bases and J by 7 bases, with 12 bases left in between. This CDR3 has 14 amino acids. Germline V lookup: CDR1 SGHAT, CDR2 FQNNGV.

The chain joins TRBV5-1 to TRBJ2-7, with TRBD1 identical over 11 bases. The V segment lost 4 bases and the J segment 4 bases; nucleotides outside the gene matches: 1. Germline-derived CDR1 and CDR2 are SGHRS and YFSETQ. The CDR3 spans 13 residues. The CDR3 reads CASSGTGGYEQYF. CDR3 coding DNA: TGCGCCAGCAGCGGGACAGGGGGGTACGAGCAGTACTTC.

The chain links TRBV2 to TRBJ1-4, with unresolved D. Trimming cost V 6 bases and J 7 bases, with 9 bases left between them. Germline CDR1 SNHLY, CDR2 FYNNEI. The CDR3 is 12 residues long. This CDR3 is CASRKKGEKLFF. The CDR3 region has the DNA TGTGCCAGCAGGAAGAAGGGTGAAAAACTGTTTTTT.